The rows below give T cell receptor beta chains drawn from one sample of a study of blood T cells in healthy people across ages. MiXCR, run by TCRdb on the 5' RACE reads, gives a single entry per CDR3 protein. The sample contains about 1.8 million distinct CDR3 sequences, just under 50% of which appear only once. The material sequenced was blood. These receptor sequences come from a woman aged 40 to 50 in good health. Both conserved end residues are trimmed from each CDR3.

J: TRBJ2-5; V: TRBV4-2; CDR3: ASSLNSGGVETQY
J: TRBJ1-2; V: TRBV4-2; CDR3: ASSQGVVDSNYGYT
J: TRBJ1-6; V: TRBV7-2; CDR3: ASSSRQGKSPLH
J: TRBJ1-1; V: TRBV7-2; CDR3: ASSVGSEAF
J: TRBJ2-7; V: TRBV28; CDR3: ASSLYGTGTDEQY
J: TRBJ2-5; V: TRBV6-2/TRBV6-3; CDR3: ASSPTGWAQY
J: TRBJ1-4; V: TRBV20-1; CDR3: SAVRGAEELF
J: TRBJ2-3; V: TRBV20-1; CDR3: SARTGTGVGTDTQY
J: TRBJ2-5; V: TRBV7-8; CDR3: ASSLDRMY
J: TRBJ2-5; V: TRBV7-9; CDR3: ASSFINRQETQY
J: TRBJ1-2; V: TRBV5-5; CDR3: ASSLGSPRANYGYT
J: TRBJ2-5; V: TRBV20-1; CDR3: SAALPETQY
J: TRBJ2-1; V: TRBV5-6; CDR3: ASSLGGESDNEQF
J: TRBJ1-2; V: TRBV27; CDR3: ASSYFSGDVSGYT
J: TRBJ2-4; V: TRBV14; CDR3: ASTRDFGANEQY
J: TRBJ2-5; V: TRBV24-1; CDR3: ATSDFGGSKETQY
J: TRBJ1-1; V: TRBV7-2; CDR3: ASSLLAIRTEAF